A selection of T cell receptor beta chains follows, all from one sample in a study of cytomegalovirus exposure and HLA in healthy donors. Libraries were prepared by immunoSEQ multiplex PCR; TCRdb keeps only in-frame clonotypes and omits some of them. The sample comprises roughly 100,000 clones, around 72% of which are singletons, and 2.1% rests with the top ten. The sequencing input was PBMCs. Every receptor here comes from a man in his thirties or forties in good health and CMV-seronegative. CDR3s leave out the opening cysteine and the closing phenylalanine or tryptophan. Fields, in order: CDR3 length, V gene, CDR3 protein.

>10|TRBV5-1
ASSRGSGEQY
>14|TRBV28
ASTPSWTGWSQPQH
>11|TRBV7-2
ASSTNRYNEQF
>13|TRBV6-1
ASSDGSTGKNGYT
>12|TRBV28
ASTRTGGTYEQY
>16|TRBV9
ASSVGGLGGGLRETQY
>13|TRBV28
ASSLRGYSGNTIY
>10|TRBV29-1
SVAGTSYEQY
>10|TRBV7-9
ASSPIDTKAF
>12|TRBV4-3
ASSKTAGTYGYT
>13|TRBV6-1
ASSGRLEMNTEAF
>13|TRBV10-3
AISDSGQGNNEQF
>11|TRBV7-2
ASSPGTENIQY
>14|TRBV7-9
ASSSSTGAEDSPLH
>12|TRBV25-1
ASSESGGPVRQY
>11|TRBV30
AWRRGLNTEAF
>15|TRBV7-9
ASSLAAKAGAGDEQY
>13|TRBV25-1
ASSLSGGGGETQY
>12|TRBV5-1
ASSYGSPGETQY
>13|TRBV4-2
ASSHWGTDTGELF
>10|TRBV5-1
ASRGESDTQY
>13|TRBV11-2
ASSSGDRGIFEAF
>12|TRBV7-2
ASSRIRGTTEAF
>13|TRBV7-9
ASSLGSGRLVEQY
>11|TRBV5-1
ASKDRSTDTQY
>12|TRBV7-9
ASSLAPGQETQY
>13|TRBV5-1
ASSLSGSLDYGYT
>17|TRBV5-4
ASSLDLEDRGPGDTEAF
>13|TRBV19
ASSIVGQLNYGYT
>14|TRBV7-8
ASSLAGTATNYGYT
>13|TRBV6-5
ASSYSAGQQETQY
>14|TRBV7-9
ASSRGGSTTNEKLF
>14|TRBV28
ASSLSTRGTNEKLF
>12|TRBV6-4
ASSLAGGTGELF
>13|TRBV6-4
ASSLTSGGFDTQY
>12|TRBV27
ASRTGMGATEAF
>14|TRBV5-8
ASSLGVTSVADTQY
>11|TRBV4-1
ASSQARGETQY
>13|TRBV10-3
AVDPSGDPDNEQF
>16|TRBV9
ASSASPGRGYMNTEAF
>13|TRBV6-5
ASSLIGTYNSPLH
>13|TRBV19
ASSIPAGVREKLF
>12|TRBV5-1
ASSLSSGEYEQY
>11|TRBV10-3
AISEADNQPQH
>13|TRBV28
ASSIRLVLNSPLH
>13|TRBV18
ASSPPTRATTEAF
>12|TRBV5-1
ASSLEAGLDGYT
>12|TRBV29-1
SVESGAGGETQY
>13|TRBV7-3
ASSPTGFVGDTQY
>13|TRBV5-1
ASSLEGGRDTEAF
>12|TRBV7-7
ASSLVTGQETQY
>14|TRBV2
ASSENGQGPNEKLF
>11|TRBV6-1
ASSYPSGGEQF
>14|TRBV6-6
ASSSLPGGIGYGYT
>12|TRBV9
ASSGTSSSYEQY
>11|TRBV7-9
ACTRGEGTEAF